The clone carrying this T cell receptor beta chain was seen a single time. Here immunoSEQ multiplex PCR was the method, and the copy in TCRdb shows in-frame clones only, minus some. The table shows some 100,000 clones, with around 93% occurring only once. These data are taken from a study of OX40 agonist ivuxolimab in advanced cancers. Looking at the study overall: Patients receiving dose escalation had hepatocellular carcinoma, melanoma, renal cell or head and neck cancer.

This CDR3 is built from 18 residues. CDR1 is SGHAT and CDR2 is FQDESV in the germline V gene (reference sequence). With 5 bases clipped from V and 0 bases from J, the junction kept 15 bases outside the gene matches. The source material was CD4+ or CD8+ T cells sorted from blood, sampled in a trial of the OX40 agonist ivuxolimab. The chain couples TRBV11-1 to TRBJ2-7; 8 bases are shared with TRBD2. The sequence came from an adult with an advanced solid tumor such as melanoma, head and neck, liver or kidney cancer. CDR3 bases: TGTGCCAGCAGCACCCCTAAGGTAGCGGGAAGGAGCTCCTACGAGCAGTACTTC. Residues: CASSTPKVAGRSSYEQYF.